The entry below gives a single T cell receptor beta chain sequence along with its context. The data derive from a study of blood T cell repertoires in COVID-19. About the research overall: COVID-19 samples, acute and convalescent, were from the United States, Italy and Spain.

Source study methods: Amplified reference gene primers provided the basis for estimating nucleated cell counts. Here immunoSEQ multiplex PCR was the method, and the copy in TCRdb shows in-frame clones only, minus some. The V and J calls and clone size are taken from that table; D and trimming were inferred from the DNA. The sample carries roughly 260,000 clones, 86% recorded once. This clonotype originated in a man in his forties who had recovered from COVID-19. The material sequenced was peripheral blood.

CDR3 residues: CASCSWGGTGELFF. The CDR3 nucleotides are TGTGCCAGCTGCTCTTGGGGCGGCACCGGGGAGCTGTTTTTT. The V call is TRBV25-1, the J call TRBJ2-2; a possible D gene is TRBD1 (5 bases). The CDR3 runs to 14 residues. The V end was cut by 8 bases, the J end by 4 bases, with 14 bases between. CDR1 is MGHDK and CDR2 is SYGVNS in the germline V gene.